What follows are 29 T cell receptor beta chains derived from one specimen sequenced in a study of T cell repertoires in cytomegalovirus infection. TCRdb reprocessed the reads via MiXCR and lists one record per CDR3 protein. Among about 700,000 distinct CDR3 sequences listed, around 35% were seen once. For these receptors, no antigen is known. Sequencing was performed on cultured PBMCs, taken from culture after CMV antigen stimulation. The receptor source for this set is a human donor in good health (CMV status not recorded). Some clones in this sample may be carry-over from other donors' samples.

CDR3 sequence reads: CSAAGQTLGHYTF. CDR3 nucleotide sequence: TGCAGTGCTGCGGGACAGACGTTAGGCCACTACACCTTC. The chain combines TRBV20-1 with TRBJ1-2, with 7 bases matching TRBD1. V dropped 5 bases and J dropped 10; count of bases not matched to a gene: 13. Per germline, CDR1 DFQATT and CDR2 SNEGSKA (reference sequence). The CDR3 runs 13 residues.

Only a few counts were recorded for this clonotype. The rearrangement links TRBV7-9 to TRBJ1-3, with a weak D call TRBD1 (5 bases). This CDR3 comprises 15 residues. Germline V gives CDR1 SEHNR, CDR2 FQNEAQ (reference sequence). Trimming took off 1 base at V and 4 bases at J, with 11 bases between the two ends. CDR3 sequence: CASSLVTGHGNTIYF. CDR3 coding DNA: TGTGCCAGCAGCTTAGTGACGGGGCACGGAAACACCATATATTTT.

V usage is TRBV6-5 and J usage is TRBJ2-5, with D possibly TRBD1 on 5 matching bases. Trimming cost V 2 bases and J 5 bases, with 18 bases left between them. The germline V gene has CDR1 MNHEY and CDR2 SVGAGI. The CDR3 covers 16 residues. CDR3 nucleotides: TGTGCCAGCAGTTACGAGTACAGGACCAGCTGGGAGACCCAGTACTTC. The encoded protein is CASSYEYRTSWETQYF.

This clonotype has just a few counts. In DNA, the CDR3 is TGTGCCAGCAGCTACGGGACAGGGAAAGGAAACACCATATATTTT. Translation: CASSYGTGKGNTIYF. The rearrangement links TRBV7-2 to TRBJ1-3, with 9 bases identical to TRBD1. Germline loops: CDR1 SGHTA, CDR2 FQGNSA. The CDR3 is 15 residues long. The trim removed 4 bases at V and 4 bases at J, leaving 5 bases unmatched. Full variable domain (outside the CDR3, taken from reference TRBV7-2 and TRBJ1-3): GAGVSQSPSNKVTEKGKDVELRCDPISGHTALYWYRQSLGQGLEFLIYFQGNSAPDKSGLPSDRFSAERTGGSVSTLTIQRTQQEDSAVYLCASSYGTGKGNTIYFGEGSWLTVV.

This clonotype was seen only a few times. The chain joins TRBV11-2 to TRBJ1-6; 7 positions match TRBD1. The CDR3 runs to 13 residues. Losses at the gene ends were 5 bases for V and 11 bases for J; bases not matched to a gene: 6. The germline gives CDR1 SGHAT, CDR2 FQNNGV. The CDR3 region is CASSADRVAPLHF. For the CDR3, the DNA is TGTGCCAGCAGCGCCGACAGGGTTGCACCCCTCCACTTT.

This clonotype was seen a single time. Lacking the conserved final phenylalanine or tryptophan, this CDR3 likely reflects a read error. The chain joins TRBV6-5 to TRBJ2-1, with D maybe TRBD2 (5 bases). CDR3 length: 13 amino acids. Germline V CDR1 and CDR2: MNHEY, SVGAGI. V was clipped by 0 bases and J by 6 bases, with 6 bases between them. CDR3 sequence: CASSYSTTNEQFL. The CDR3 DNA is TGTGCCAGCAGTTACTCGACTACCAATGAGCAGTTCTTA.

At least ten counts were recorded for this clonotype. In DNA form, the CDR3 reads TGTGCCAGCAGCCTATTACAGGGATACGAGCAGTACTTC. This codes for CASSLLQGYEQYF. J is TRBJ2-7 and V is TRBV2; D perhaps matches TRBD1 (6 bases). The germline V and J ends were trimmed by 6 bases and 4 bases, with 13 bases remaining between them. Germline loops: CDR1 SNHLY, CDR2 FYNNEI. This CDR3 region has 13 residues.

The chain joins TRBV19 to TRBJ1-5, with 11 bases that match TRBD1. V dropped 4 bases and J dropped 5; count of bases not matched to a gene: 1. This CDR3 comprises 14 residues. Germline V gene sequence: CDR1 LNHDA, CDR2 SQIVND (reference sequence). DNA of the CDR3: TGTGCCAGTAGTACGGACAGGGGGCATCAGCCCCAGCATTTT. This codes for CASSTDRGHQPQHF.

The chain carries TRBV6-1 and TRBJ1-1, with 8 bases that match TRBD1. Germline lookup yields CDR1 MNHNS and CDR2 SASEGT. This CDR3 comprises 16 residues. The ends lost 6 bases at V and 3 bases at J; junction bases unmatched: 12. CDR3 residues: CASRTQPGGEDTEAFF. The CDR3 DNA sequence: TGTGCCAGCAGAACCCAACCAGGGGGCGAGGACACTGAAGCTTTCTTT.

This clonotype was observed a handful of times. V gene TRBV7-4 combines with J gene TRBJ1-1; D is possibly TRBD1 (5 bases). This CDR3 is built from 14 residues. Germline V gene sequence: CDR1 SGHVT, CDR2 SQSDAQ. V was cut by 6 bases and J by 5 bases, with 16 bases left in between. CDR3 nucleotides: TGTGCCAGCAGAGGTGGCAGGGTTTTGACTGAAGCTTTCTTT. Its protein product is CASRGGRVLTEAFF.

The chain employs TRBV5-1 and TRBJ1-2; TRBD1 might be the D (5 bases). CDR1 and CDR2 (germline): SGHRS, YFSETQ. The CDR3 is made up of 15 amino acids. Between the trimmed V and J ends, which lost 4 bases and 4 bases, there was a span of 17 bases. CDR3 in DNA: TGCGCCAGCAGCGGCCAGGGACCCTCTGGCTATGGCTACACCTTC. Protein sequence: CASSGQGPSGYGYTF.

The rearrangement joins TRBV9 to TRBJ1-1; possible D gene TRBD1, 6 bases. Trimming took 4 bases from V and 2 from J, leaving 15 bases between them. Germline values: CDR1 SGDLS, CDR2 YYNGEE. CDR3 length equals 15 residues. The CDR3, as DNA: TGTGCCAGCAGCCCAAGACGGGGGCCAAACACTGAAGCTTTCTTT. Translating it yields CASSPRRGPNTEAFF.

This clonotype was seen just once. The gene calls are TRBV12-3 or TRBV12-4 and TRBJ2-3, with D tentatively TRBD2 (6 bases). The CDR3 loop spans 13 amino acids. Trimming stripped 8 bases from V and 6 bases from J, with 15 bases between. As DNA, the CDR3 is TGTGCCAGCGGGGGAGGCAATGTGGATACGCAGTATTTT. Residues: CASGGGNVDTQYF.

This clonotype was picked up a small number of times. The chain uses TRBV12-5 and TRBJ2-7, with D tentatively TRBD2 (5 bases). V was shortened by 3 bases and J by 6 bases, with 15 bases between the two germline ends. CDR3 length equals 14 residues. The germline V gene encodes CDR1 LGHNT and CDR2 FRNRAP. CDR3 in DNA: TGTGCTAGTGGTTTAGGAGGTCTCGCTTCCGAGCAGTACTTC. Translation: CASGLGGLASEQYF.

J is TRBJ1-2 and V is TRBV6-1; D is unclear. The CDR3 extends over 14 amino acids. Between the trimmed V and J ends, which lost 1 base and 3 bases, there was a span of 9 bases. Germline values: CDR1 MNHNS, CDR2 SASEGT. The CDR3 DNA reads TGTGCCAGCAGTGAAGATGTCGGTTACTATGGCTACACCTTC. Encoded protein: CASSEDVGYYGYTF.

Many counts were recorded for this clonotype. V and J are TRBV7-6 and TRBJ1-4, with TRBD1 as a possible D gene (5 bases). CDR1 and CDR2 (germline): SGHVS, FNYEAQ. The V gene lost 3 bases and the J gene lost 5 bases, with 10 bases spanning the gap. The CDR3 length is 14 residues. Written as DNA, the CDR3 is TGTGCCAGCAGCTTTTACGAGGGGAATGAAAAACTGTTTTTT. Protein sequence: CASSFYEGNEKLFF. The full variable domain, rest sourced from reference TRBV7-6 and TRBJ1-4, is GAGVSQSPRYKVTKRGQDVALRCDPISGHVSLYWYRQALGQGPEFLTYFNYEAQQDKSGLPNDRFSAERPEGSISTLTIQRTEQRDSAMYRCASSFYEGNEKLFFGSGTQLSVL.

The rearrangement uses TRBV6-1 and TRBJ2-7; D possibly corresponds to TRBD2 (5 bases). Germline loops: CDR1 MNHNS, CDR2 SASEGT. V was trimmed by 5 bases and J by 3 bases, leaving 14 bases between them. The CDR3 sequence is 14 residues long. CDR3 bases: TGTGCCAGCAGTTCGAGGGTGGCCGGCTACGAGCAGTACTTC. This translates into CASSSRVAGYEQYF.

The chain carries TRBV5-1 and TRBJ2-7; unclear D gene. V shed 1 base and J shed 3 bases, with 11 bases lying between them. Germline lookup yields CDR1 SGHRS and CDR2 YFSETQ. CDR3 length equals 14 residues. This CDR3 is CASSLNRRSYEQYF. In nucleotides, the CDR3 is TGCGCCAGCAGCTTGAATCGAAGGAGCTACGAGCAGTACTTC.

The chain employs TRBV19 and TRBJ1-2; no clear D. V was pared by 0 bases and J by 8 bases, with 10 bases between. Germline CDR1 is LNHDA and CDR2 is SQIVND (reference sequence). This CDR3 is 13 amino acids long. The CDR3 spells CASSIEWSTGYTF. The CDR3 DNA reads as TGTGCCAGTAGTATAGAATGGAGTACAGGCTACACCTTC.

The CDR3 region has the DNA TGCAGTGCCGACAACAGGGGGCGGGAGACCCAGTACTTC. Its protein product is CSADNRGRETQYF. The V call is TRBV20-1, the J call TRBJ2-5, with 9 positions matching TRBD1. The CDR3 length is 13 residues. Germline CDR1 and CDR2: DFQATT and SNEGSKA (reference sequence). V gave up 6 bases and J gave up 5 bases; unmatched junction bases: 7.

Here the CDR3 DNA reads TGTGCCAGCAGCTTAGGAAGTCTAGCGGGACTCACCGGGGAGCTGTTTTTT. Amino acid sequence: CASSLGSLAGLTGELFF. The V and J genes are TRBV7-8 and TRBJ2-2; 9 bases agree with TRBD2. This CDR3 is built from 17 residues. After removal of 1 base from V and 4 bases from J, the junction contained 7 bases not matched to a gene. The germline V gene encodes CDR1 SGHVS and CDR2 FQNEAQ.

V and J are TRBV20-1 and TRBJ1-2; a possible D gene is TRBD1 (6 bases). This CDR3 is built from 17 residues. Germline lookup yields CDR1 DFQATT and CDR2 SNEGSKA (reference sequence). V was cut by 5 bases and J by 6 bases, with 28 bases left in between. The CDR3 region has the DNA TGCAGTGCTTCCCCCCCCGGGGTAACAGGGTGGTTCCATGGCTACACCTTC. Translating gives CSASPPGVTGWFHGYTF.

This clonotype was observed many times. The J gene is TRBJ1-1, the V gene TRBV7-2; D uncertain. With 5 bases removed from V and 5 bases from J, the gap between germline ends came to 18 bases. The CDR3 length is 15 residues. Germline CDR1 SGHTA, CDR2 FQGNSA. The CDR3 DNA follows: TGTGCCAGCAGCCGACGGGCGCCAGGAGAAACTGAAGCTTTCTTT. Translation gives CASSRRAPGETEAFF.

The V and J genes are TRBV7-8 and TRBJ2-3; 8 nucleotides agree with TRBD2. J lost 4 bases, V lost 7 bases, and 10 bases had no gene match. Per the germline V gene, CDR1 is SGHVS and CDR2 is FQNEAQ. The CDR3 length is 15 residues. The CDR3 here is CASTRLVAGPDTQYF. In DNA, the CDR3 is TGTGCCAGCACCCGTTTGGTAGCGGGGCCAGATACGCAGTATTTT. The full variable domain, with the rest looked up from reference TRBV7-8 and TRBJ2-3, is GAGVSQSPRYKVAKRGQDVALRCDPISGHVSLFWYQQALGQGPEFLTYFQNEAQLDKSGLPSDRFFAERPEGSVSTLKIQRTQQEDSAVYLCASTRLVAGPDTQYFGPGTRLTVL.

This chain connects TRBV2 to TRBJ2-3, with no clear D. Between the trimmed V and J ends, which lost 4 bases and 10 bases, there was a span of 9 bases. The germline V gene has CDR1 SNHLY and CDR2 FYNNEI. The CDR3 consists of 11 residues. The CDR3 DNA follows: TGTGCCAGCAGTGCCCGGGTAGCGCAGTATTTT. Its translation is CASSARVAQYF.

The CDR3 reads CASSLPLQYNSPLHF. In DNA form, the CDR3 reads TGTGCCAGCAGTTTACCACTACAGTATAATTCACCCCTCCACTTT. V and J are TRBV27 and TRBJ1-6; D not resolved. The germline CDR1 and CDR2 sequences are MNHEY and SMNVEV (reference sequence). The CDR3 extends over 15 amino acids. V was trimmed by 2 bases and J by 4 bases, leaving 9 bases between them.

There are a few counts of this clonotype. J is TRBJ2-5 and V is TRBV6-1; 11 bases are shared with TRBD1. Germline V gene sequence: CDR1 MNHNS, CDR2 SASEGT. Trimming took 5 bases from V and 4 from J; bases not matched to a gene: 3. This CDR3 has 14 amino acids. CDR3 coding DNA: TGTGCCAGCAGTAGAGGGACAGGGGGAGAGACCCAGTACTTC. It is translated as CASSRGTGGETQYF.

This clonotype has a count of ten or more. This chain uses TRBV11-3 with TRBJ2-1; tentatively, D is TRBD1 (6 bases). Germline V lookup: CDR1 SGHNT, CDR2 YENEEA. V lost 3 bases, J lost 11 bases, and 14 bases lay in between. CDR3 length: 13 residues. Here the CDR3 DNA reads TGTGCCAGCAGCTTGGAACCCGGGACAAAGCAGTTCTTC. It codes for CASSLEPGTKQFF.

This clonotype was seen a handful of times. The gene calls are TRBV7-6 and TRBJ2-3; a possible D gene is TRBD2 (6 bases). The CDR3 extends over 19 amino acids. Deletions cut 7 bases from V and 4 bases from J, with 30 bases between. Germline values: CDR1 SGHVS, CDR2 FNYEAQ. The CDR3: CASTRFTNPPRREADTQYF. CDR3 in DNA: TGTGCCAGCACCCGATTCACCAATCCCCCGCGGCGGGAAGCAGATACGCAGTATTTT.